Listed below are T cell receptor beta chains from one sample, sequenced in a study of shared clonotypes between healthy human individuals. Using immunoSEQ multiplex PCR, the repertoire was profiled, and TCRdb retains in-frame clones only, with some absent. The table includes 2 million to 2.5 million clones, approximately 95% detected once. Sequenced input: naive CD8+ T cells sorted from blood. These receptors were taken from a man younger than 35 in good health. Both conserved end residues are part of each CDR3. Fields, in order: J gene, clone size, D gene, V gene, CDR3 protein, CDR3 DNA. D genes are given only for firm matches. Clone size is shown for a subset of rows, as once, few, many or a class of expanded clone.

>TRBJ2-1|NA|TRBD2|TRBV4-1
CASSPGLALWNEQFF
TGCGCCAGCAGCCCGGGACTAGCCCTGTGGAATGAGCAGTTCTTC
>TRBJ2-7|NA|NA|TRBV19
CASSPVLFYEQYF
TGTGCCAGTAGCCCCGTTTTATTCTACGAGCAGTACTTC
>TRBJ1-1|NA|TRBD1|TRBV6-1
CASSEAGTGDTEAFF
TGTGCCAGCAGTGAAGCCGGCACAGGGGACACTGAAGCTTTCTTT
>TRBJ2-5|NA|NA|TRBV5-6
CASSSEWGKETQYF
TGTGCCAGCAGCTCCGAGTGGGGGAAGGAGACCCAGTACTTC
>TRBJ1-1|NA|NA|TRBV27
CASSFSLNTEAFF
TGTGCCAGCAGTTTCTCTCTGAACACTGAAGCTTTCTTT
>TRBJ1-6|NA|TRBD1|TRBV27
CASSAGTAFGPLHF
TGTGCCAGCAGTGCAGGGACAGCCTTTGGCCCCCTCCACTTT
>TRBJ2-1|NA|NA|TRBV29-1
CSVEPGQVSYNEQFF
TGCAGCGTTGAGCCAGGGCAAGTCTCCTACAATGAGCAGTTCTTC
>TRBJ1-1|NA|NA|TRBV27
CASSPASGEMNTEAFF
TGTGCCAGCAGTCCAGCCTCGGGGGAGATGAACACTGAAGCTTTCTTT
>TRBJ2-7|NA|TRBD2|TRBV7-8
CASSLVGLAGLAYEQYF
TGTGCCAGCAGCTTAGTCGGACTAGCGGGTCTGGCCTACGAGCAGTACTTC
>TRBJ2-7|NA|NA|TRBV5-1
CASSLGPLEQYF
TGCGCCAGCAGCTTGGGACCGCTCGAGCAGTACTTC
>TRBJ2-4|NA|TRBD2|TRBV13
CASSLVRTSGSQHKNIQYF
TGTGCCAGCAGCTTAGTCCGGACTAGCGGGAGCCAGCATAAAAACATTCAGTACTTC
>TRBJ1-1|NA|TRBD1|TRBV29-1
CSVASPGGGTEAFF
TGCAGCGTTGCCTCGCCAGGGGGTGGCACTGAAGCTTTCTTT
>TRBJ2-5|NA|TRBD2|TRBV11-2
CASSLGLAGEETQYF
TGTGCCAGCAGTCTCGGACTAGCGGGAGAAGAGACCCAGTACTTC
>TRBJ2-5|NA|NA|TRBV6-1
CASSPRDIQETQYF
TGTGCCAGCAGTCCCAGGGACATCCAAGAGACCCAGTACTTC
>TRBJ2-7|NA|NA|TRBV13
CASSRGLNYEQYF
TGTGCCAGCAGCCGGGGACTGAACTACGAGCAGTACTTC
>TRBJ1-4|NA|NA|TRBV6-5
CASSFHQTGVEKLFF
TGTGCCAGCAGTTTCCACCAGACAGGCGTCGAAAAACTGTTTTTT
>TRBJ2-5|NA|TRBD1|TRBV27
CASSPSGQGGETQYF
TGTGCCAGCAGTCCATCGGGACAGGGAGGAGAGACCCAGTACTTC
>TRBJ1-2|NA|NA|TRBV27
CASSPGPYGYTF
TGTGCCAGCAGTCCGGGACCATATGGCTACACCTTC
>TRBJ1-5|NA|NA|TRBV6-6
CASHGGGNQPQHF
TGTGCCAGCCATGGGGGGGGCAATCAGCCCCAGCATTTT
>TRBJ1-2|few|NA|TRBV7-9
CASSLTSSQENGYTF
TGTGCCAGCAGCTTAACCTCATCCCAGGAGAATGGCTACACCTTC
>TRBJ2-2|NA|NA|TRBV5-1
CASSLRSEGAGELFF
TGCGCCAGCAGCTTGAGGTCGGAGGGCGCCGGGGAGCTGTTTTTT
>TRBJ2-7|once|NA|TRBV14
CASSYSGRVSSYEQYF
TGTGCCAGCAGCTACTCAGGAAGGGTCTCCTCATACGAGCAGTACTTC
>TRBJ2-1|NA|NA|TRBV5-6
CASSSLFGGSYNEQFF
TGTGCCAGCAGCTCCCTCTTCGGGGGATCCTACAATGAGCAGTTCTTC
>TRBJ1-5|NA|TRBD1|TRBV2
CASSGTGVVQPQHF
TGTGCCAGCAGTGGGACAGGGGTGGTTCAGCCCCAGCATTTT
>TRBJ2-3|NA|NA|TRBV9
CASSYSTDTQYF
TGTGCCAGCAGCTATAGCACAGATACGCAGTATTTT
>TRBJ2-3|NA|NA|TRBV9
CASSVSGSTDTQYF
TGTGCCAGCAGCGTAAGCGGGAGCACAGATACGCAGTATTTT
>TRBJ2-3|NA|NA|TRBV11-2
CASSLDPRDTQYF
TGTGCCAGCAGCTTAGATCCTCGAGATACGCAGTATTTT
>TRBJ2-2|NA|NA|TRBV29-1
CSVGVLNTGELFF
TGCAGCGTGGGGGTCTTAAACACCGGGGAGCTGTTTTTT
>TRBJ1-1|NA|NA|TRBV25-1
CASSAYRAEAFF
TGTGCCAGCAGTGCCTACAGGGCTGAAGCTTTCTTT
>TRBJ2-1|NA|TRBD2|TRBV29-1
CSVEDQEIASGVGSYNEQFF
TGCAGCGTTGAAGATCAAGAGATTGCTAGCGGGGTTGGGTCCTACAATGAGCAGTTCTTC
>TRBJ2-2|NA|NA|TRBV29-1
CSVSGRRENTGELFF
TGCAGCGTGTCGGGGAGGAGGGAAAACACCGGGGAGCTGTTTTTT
>TRBJ2-7|few|NA|TRBV5-4
CASSLAYGYEQYF
TGTGCCAGCAGCTTGGCATATGGGTACGAGCAGTACTTC
>TRBJ2-6|once|TRBD1|TRBV27
CASSSTGGTGANVLTF
TGTGCCAGCAGTTCGACAGGGGGAACTGGGGCCAACGTCCTGACTTTC
>TRBJ2-7|NA|NA|TRBV7-2
CASSVNRDSPYEQYF
TGTGCCAGCAGCGTCAACCGGGACTCTCCCTACGAGCAGTACTTC
>TRBJ2-7|NA|NA|TRBV7-2
CASSLFTGNYEQYF
TGTGCCAGCAGCTTGTTCACAGGGAACTACGAGCAGTACTTC
>TRBJ2-4|NA|NA|TRBV18
CASSPLGDQNIQYF
TGTGCCAGCTCACCACTAGGGGATCAAAACATTCAGTACTTC
>TRBJ1-2|NA|TRBD1|TRBV28
CASSFPGQGFYGYTF
TGTGCCAGCAGTTTTCCAGGACAGGGGTTCTATGGCTACACCTTC
>TRBJ2-1|NA|TRBD2|TRBV6-5
CASSYAASGSGAQFF
TGTGCCAGCAGTTACGCGGCTAGCGGGAGTGGTGCGCAGTTCTTC
>TRBJ1-1|NA|NA|TRBV5-6
CASSLQGWTEAFF
TGTGCCAGCAGCTTGCAGGGTTGGACTGAAGCTTTCTTT
>TRBJ2-3|NA|TRBD2|TRBV7-3
CASSWTSGGLDTQYF
TGTGCCAGCAGCTGGACTAGCGGGGGGTTAGATACGCAGTATTTT
>TRBJ1-1|NA|NA|TRBV7-9
CASSKGIEAFF
TGTGCCAGCAGCAAAGGGATTGAAGCTTTCTTT
>TRBJ2-7|NA|NA|TRBV5-6
CASSWGTAYEQYF
TGTGCCAGCAGCTGGGGGACCGCATACGAGCAGTACTTC
>TRBJ1-1|NA|NA|TRBV19
CASSIAPGNEAFF
TGTGCCAGTAGTATAGCTCCGGGAAATGAAGCTTTCTTT
>TRBJ2-3|NA|TRBD2|TRBV4-1
CASSPQSIPAGGSDTQYF
TGCGCCAGCAGCCCACAGAGCATACCAGCGGGGGGTTCAGATACGCAGTATTTT
>TRBJ2-3|NA|TRBD2|TRBV5-6
CASSLEWTSVTDTQYF
TGTGCCAGCAGCTTGGAGTGGACTAGCGTCACAGATACGCAGTATTTT
>TRBJ2-2|once|NA|TRBV7-9
CASSFYRVGTGELFF
TGTGCCAGCAGCTTTTACAGGGTGGGCACCGGGGAGCTGTTTTTT